This T cell receptor beta chain was recovered during a study of T cells after yellow fever vaccination. This CDR3 spans 17 amino acids. Losses at the gene ends were 0 bases for V and 8 bases for J; bases not matched to a gene: 8. The germline CDR1 and CDR2 sequences are LNHNV and YYDKDF (reference sequence). UMIs and a universal primer site were added when TCR cDNA was made by 5'RACE template switching. TCRdb called the 5' RACE reads again in MiXCR, with one record for every CDR3 protein. Among 200,000 to 300,000 distinct CDR3 sequences listed, around 13% were seen once. This clonotype was detected a few times. What it recognizes is unknown. Notes on the study in general: Abundant bulk-population clonotypes could contaminate the FACS-sorted repertoires. Post-booster samples contained most primary-vaccination clones (more than 95% CD4, 88% CD8). Compared with primary, the secondary response was weaker and peaked at day 5, not 15.

The chain uses TRBV15 and TRBJ2-1; 12 positions agree with TRBD2. The sample was CD4+ T cells sorted from PBMCs, taken 45 days after the yellow fever booster vaccination. This sequence was found in a man aged 25-45 years who received the YFV17D yellow fever vaccine. CDR3 protein: CATSRDLLAGGGDEQFF. The CDR3 DNA is TGTGCCACCAGCAGAGATTTACTAGCGGGAGGTGGGGATGAGCAGTTCTTC.